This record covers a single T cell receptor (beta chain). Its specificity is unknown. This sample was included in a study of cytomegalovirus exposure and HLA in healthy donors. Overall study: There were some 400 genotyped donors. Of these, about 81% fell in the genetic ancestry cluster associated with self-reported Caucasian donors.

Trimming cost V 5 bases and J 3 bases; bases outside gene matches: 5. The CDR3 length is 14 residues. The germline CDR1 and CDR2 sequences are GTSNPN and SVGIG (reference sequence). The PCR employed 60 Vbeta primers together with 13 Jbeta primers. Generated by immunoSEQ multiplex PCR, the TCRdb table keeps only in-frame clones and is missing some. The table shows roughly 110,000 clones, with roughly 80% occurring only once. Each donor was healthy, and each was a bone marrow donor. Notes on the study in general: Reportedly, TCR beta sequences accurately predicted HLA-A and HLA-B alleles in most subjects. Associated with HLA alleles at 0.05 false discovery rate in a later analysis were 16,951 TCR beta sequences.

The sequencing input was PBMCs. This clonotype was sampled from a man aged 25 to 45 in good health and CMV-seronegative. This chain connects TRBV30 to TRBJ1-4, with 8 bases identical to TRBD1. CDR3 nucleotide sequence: TGTGCCTGGGACAGGGGTTTGTCTAATGAAAAACTGTTTTTT. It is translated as CAWDRGLSNEKLFF.